This T cell receptor beta chain appears in the sequencing data of a study of blood T cell repertoires in COVID-19. The ends were cut back, 2 bases at V and 5 bases at J, with 10 bases in the middle. The CDR3 contains 14 residues. CDR1 and CDR2 (germline): MNHEY, SVGAGI. Using immunoSEQ multiplex PCR, the repertoire was profiled, and TCRdb retains in-frame clones only, with some absent. The table shows tens of thousands of clones, with 90% occurring only once. The Seattle patients joined while their infection was active and were tracked longitudinally afterward. This clone showed up just once. The TCR comes from a man aged 45-60 years with COVID-19, enrolled during active disease. The V call is TRBV6-5, the J call TRBJ1-5, with a tentative D call TRBD1 (6 bases). Sequenced sample: peripheral blood. The CDR3 DNA is TGTGCCAGCAGTTACGGAGGGGGGGATCAGCCCCAGCATTTT. The encoded protein is CASSYGGGDQPQHF.